What follows describes a single TCR beta chain. Its antigen target is currently unknown. No much larger clone is present one base from it, and per-base qualities are unavailable. This specimen comes from a study of prognosis after radiotherapy for stage I lung cancer (dated by TCRdb to the early 2020s). Describing the broader study: Between April 2018 and early 2019, 20 or so patients with stage I NSCLC were enrolled in Nanjing, China. All patients were regarded as medically inoperable, because of comorbidities in over 10 patients and refusal of surgery in about seven patients. Peripheral blood TCR beta repertoires were profiled in stage I NSCLC patients before and after stereotactic body radiotherapy, and the study then linked these repertoires to distant failure. The cohort included 13 men and roughly six women, with a median age of approximately 76 years and a range of roughly 50 to 85 years. A total of roughly 38 blood samples from about 19 patients were sequenced, with one sample obtained before and one obtained after SBRT for each patient. Distant metastases were developed by four of the 19 patients after SBRT, at a median of around seven months, whereas no significant progression was observed in the other 15 patients. On tumor histology, over 10 patients had adenocarcinoma and six or seven had squamous cell carcinoma. There were 15 or so patients with newly diagnosed primary stage I lung tumors and five patients with oligometastatic NSCLC after surgical resection of the primary tumor. Concurrent therapy was not administered to any patient alongside SBRT. SBRT was delivered in 3 to 5 fractions with a biologically effective dose of at least 100 Gy, and image-guided IMRT or VMAT was used for delivery.

Two rounds of multiplex PCR on genomic DNA were used to amplify the TCR beta CDR3 region. In the first PCR round, primers specific to each TRBV and TRBJ gene were used, and the primer sequences were filed in Chinese patent CN105087789A. The second PCR round used universal primers. The Roche High Pure PCR Template Preparation Kit was used to extract genomic DNA from frozen PBMCs. An Illumina HiSeq 3000 was used to sequence the libraries paired-end with 151 bp reads. As for the original processing: CutAdapt was used to remove raw reads lacking the multiplex PCR primer sequences. Using PEAR, the high-quality paired reads were merged into contigs. By alignment to reference sequences, MiXCR assigned TRB V, D and J gene segments to each contig. To remove sequencing errors, CDR3 sequences were clustered according to base quality and sequence similarity. Shannon entropy normalized by the natural log of productive TCR sequence number was used as the measure of diversity. One minus Shannon entropy divided by the natural log of the number of unique clonotypes was used as the definition of clonality. Progression-free survival cut-offs for repertoire metrics were chosen using the Youden index of ROC curves, with analyses run in R 3.5.3. TCRdb ran its own pipeline on the public reads, namely fastp trimming at Q25 and MiXCR clone calling, and kept in-frame beta chains. Each CDR3 protein appears once, grouped with its most common genes and DNA. TCRdb assigned the V and J calls; the authors' analysis was not used. This sample comprises about 14,000 distinct CDR3 sequences, more than 35% of them detected only once. Of the sample, more than 35% falls within the top ten clones.

Deletion took 2 bases off V and 14 bases off J, with a span of 15 bases between the germline ends. According to the germline V gene, CDR1 reads MNHEY and CDR2 reads SVGAGI. The CDR3 goes from the cysteine to the phenylalanine over 13 residues. Just CDR3 DNA is preserved here, 39 bases in frame from base 1. No patient had a history of other malignancies or prior chemotherapy or radiotherapy, and all had node-negative disease on CT and PET/CT. At each of the two time points, roughly 6.5 milliliters of peripheral venous blood were collected into EDTA tubes. PBMCs were isolated by Ficoll-Paque Plus density-gradient centrifugation. Samples were stored at -80°C immediately after collection until analysis. The paper's findings and limits, for the study overall: All reported P values were unadjusted for multiple comparisons. The study was limited by its small cohort and short follow-up, and the findings require independent validation. Post-SBRT Shannon entropy and its change from baseline were lower in patients who developed distant metastases; baseline Shannon entropy was not associated with metastases. Tumor specificity of expanded TCR clones was not determined. Differences in TRBV and TRBJ usage frequencies by metastasis status were reportedly observed in two V genes at baseline and in roughly ten V and two J genes after SBRT. After SBRT, the count of unique TCR clones dropped from a median of around 10,000 beforehand to several thousand afterward (Wilcoxon paired P=0.011).

The V and J segments used are TRBV6-5 and TRBJ2-2; no D gene is confidently identified. The receptor comes from a donor over 45 with non-small cell lung cancer. The sample was PBMCs, taken before or after stereotactic body radiation therapy (not recorded which). This receptor carries the CDR3 CASSYQNTGYLFF. DNA sequence: TGTGCCAGCAGTTACCAAAACACCGGGTATCTGTTTTTT.